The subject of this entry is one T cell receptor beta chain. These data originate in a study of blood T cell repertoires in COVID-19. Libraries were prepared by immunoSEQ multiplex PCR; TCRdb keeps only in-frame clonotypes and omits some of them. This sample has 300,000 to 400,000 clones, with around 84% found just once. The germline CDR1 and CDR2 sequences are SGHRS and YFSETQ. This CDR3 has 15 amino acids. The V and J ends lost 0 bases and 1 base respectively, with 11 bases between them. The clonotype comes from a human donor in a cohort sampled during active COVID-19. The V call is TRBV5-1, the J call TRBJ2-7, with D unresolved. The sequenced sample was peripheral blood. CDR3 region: CASSLAFAESYEQYF. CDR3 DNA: TGCGCCAGCAGCTTGGCCTTTGCGGAGTCCTACGAGCAGTACTTC.